The 20 T cell receptor beta chains listed next were all sequenced from one sample in a study of blood T cells in healthy people across ages. Together with a sample-barcoded 5' primer, a J-beta primer mix was included in a second PCR lasting 7 to 11 cycles. TCRdb reprocessed the 5' RACE reads with MiXCR, giving one entry per CDR3 protein. The table has roughly 1.6 million distinct CDR3 sequences, about 32% seen once. Sequencing was done on a sample of blood. These receptor sequences come from a woman aged 25 to 45 in good health.

This clonotype was counted many times. The chain employs TRBV29-1 and TRBJ2-7; 7 nucleotides agree with TRBD1. The V and J ends lost 1 base and 6 bases, in that order; junction bases with no gene match: 3. From germline, CDR1 is SQVTM and CDR2 ANQGSEA. This CDR3 comprises 12 residues. The CDR3 here is CSVEGAGGEQYF. Here the CDR3 DNA reads TGCAGCGTTGAAGGGGCAGGGGGCGAGCAGTACTTC.

This clonotype was detected a few times. V usage is TRBV7-3 and J usage is TRBJ2-1; 15 positions agree with TRBD2. The V and J ends lost 6 bases and 9 bases, in that order; junction bases with no gene match: 6. Germline V CDR1 and CDR2: SGHTA, FQGTGA. This CDR3 region has 15 residues. The CDR3 loop is CASSWTSGRGSEQFF. Written as DNA, the CDR3 is TGTGCCAGCAGTTGGACTAGCGGGAGGGGGAGTGAGCAGTTCTTC.

This clonotype showed up just a few times. The chain joins TRBV6-1 to TRBJ1-5, with D tentatively TRBD1 (5 bases). This CDR3 contains 14 residues. Trimming removed 7 bases at V and 7 bases at J, with 17 bases between. Germline lookup yields CDR1 MNHNS and CDR2 SASEGT. The CDR3 loop is CASTEGQGWQPQHF. For the CDR3, the DNA is TGTGCCAGCACCGAGGGGCAGGGATGGCAGCCCCAGCATTTT.

This chain joins TRBV20-1 and TRBJ1-2; no reliable D call. Germline assignment: CDR1 DFQATT and CDR2 SNEGSKA (reference sequence). The CDR3 covers 15 residues. V lost 0 bases and J lost 2, with 13 bases in between. CDR3 in amino acids: CSARDVQLGNYGYTF. CDR3 coding DNA: TGCAGTGCTAGAGACGTACAACTGGGGAACTATGGCTACACCTTC.

The V gene is TRBV5-1, the J gene TRBJ2-1; D is ambiguous. Per the germline V gene, CDR1 is SGHRS and CDR2 is YFSETQ. V was trimmed by 4 bases and J by 2 bases, leaving 16 bases between them. There are 16 residues in the CDR3. The DNA of the CDR3 is TGCGCCAGCAGCCCCGAAGCCCCCGGTGCCTACAATGAGCAGTTCTTC. Amino acids: CASSPEAPGAYNEQFF.

V gene TRBV3-1 combines with J gene TRBJ2-7; 8 nucleotides agree with TRBD1. CDR3 length: 15 residues. The ends lost 1 base at V and 5 bases at J; junction bases unmatched: 7. Germline CDR1 reads LGHDT; CDR2 reads YNNKEL (reference sequence). DNA for the CDR3: TGTGCCAGCAGCCAAGTTAGGACAGGGAAGGACGAGCAGTACTTC. Translation gives CASSQVRTGKDEQYF.

The gene calls are TRBV20-1 and TRBJ2-6, with a possible D match to TRBD1 (8 bases). The CDR3 has 16 amino acids. Per germline, CDR1 DFQATT and CDR2 SNEGSKA (reference sequence). V shed 3 bases and J shed 1 base, with 13 bases lying between them. The CDR3 sequence: CSARTGEGSGANVLTF. The CDR3, as DNA: TGCAGTGCTAGGACAGGGGAGGGTTCTGGGGCCAACGTCCTGACTTTC.

This chain connects TRBV29-1 to TRBJ2-3; D unclear. Trimming removed 4 bases at V and 4 bases at J, with 12 bases between. CDR1 SQVTM and CDR2 ANQGSEA come from the germline V gene. The CDR3 spans 13 residues. The CDR3 loop is CSVADGYADTQYF. DNA of the CDR3: TGCAGCGTTGCCGATGGGTACGCAGATACGCAGTATTTT.

This chain connects TRBV29-1 to TRBJ1-1; weak D call: TRBD1 (5 bases). Trimming took off 5 bases at V and 3 bases at J, with 13 bases between the two ends. CDR3 length: 13 amino acids. Germline CDR1 and CDR2: SQVTM and ANQGSEA. This chain's CDR3 is CSVCGQEDTEAFF. The CDR3 region has the DNA TGCAGCGTTTGCGGACAAGAGGACACTGAAGCTTTCTTT.

J is TRBJ1-2 and V is TRBV20-1; 8 bases are a match to TRBD1. V was pared by 3 bases and J by 0 bases, with 0 bases of the junction left unmatched. Germline V CDR1 and CDR2: DFQATT, SNEGSKA (reference sequence). The CDR3 extends over 13 amino acids. CDR3 coding DNA: TGCAGTGCTAGGGACAGGGCTAACTATGGCTACACCTTC. This encodes CSARDRANYGYTF.

The chain carries TRBV7-9 and TRBJ2-7; the match to TRBD1 covers 10 bases. V shed 6 bases and J 5 bases; nucleotides not matched to a gene: 16. Germline assignment: CDR1 SEHNR and CDR2 FQNEAQ (reference sequence). This CDR3 region has 17 residues. The CDR3 protein is CASRTGGPGPHMDEQYF. Here the CDR3 DNA reads TGTGCCAGCAGGACAGGGGGCCCCGGTCCGCATATGGACGAGCAGTACTTC.

The sample holds a few counts of this clonotype. The V call is TRBV5-1, the J call TRBJ2-1; TRBD2 is a possible D gene (6 bases). CDR3 length: 15 amino acids. Per the germline V gene, CDR1 is SGHRS and CDR2 is YFSETQ. Trimming removed 4 bases at V and 4 bases at J, with 15 bases between. CDR3 DNA sequence: TGCGCCAGCAGCCTGGAAAGCGGGCAATACAATGAGCAGTTCTTC. Protein sequence: CASSLESGQYNEQFF.

This clonotype was found a few times. One end of the junction does not line up with germline, which may come from a read error. V is TRBV7-9 and J is TRBJ2-7; D possibly corresponds to TRBD2 (6 bases). The CDR3 spans 12 residues. Germline V lookup: CDR1 SEHNR, CDR2 FQNEAQ (reference sequence). The CDR3 coding sequence is TGTGCCAGCAGCTTAGGGGACTGGGAGCCGTACTTC. Its protein product is CASSLGDWEPYF.

This clonotype appeared a single time. The chain is built from TRBV20-1 and TRBJ1-5, with D perhaps matching TRBD1 (6 bases). Germline CDR1 reads DFQATT; CDR2 reads SNEGSKA (reference sequence). The CDR3 consists of 16 residues. V lost 6 bases, J lost 0 bases, and 18 bases lay in between. As DNA, the CDR3 is TGCAGTGCCCGATTCGGACAGCCTTATAGCAATCAGCCCCAGCATTTT. It translates to CSARFGQPYSNQPQHF.

The V and J genes are TRBV19 and TRBJ2-1; 9 nucleotides align to TRBD2. V gave up 4 bases and J gave up 9 bases; unmatched junction bases: 13. The length of the CDR3 is 16 residues. CDR1 LNHDA and CDR2 SQIVND come from the germline V gene (reference sequence). The CDR3 reads CASSTFGGRAKGEQFF. The CDR3 nucleotides are TGTGCCAGTAGTACTTTTGGCGGGAGGGCCAAGGGTGAGCAGTTCTTC. Looking up the rest from reference TRBV19 and TRBJ2-1 gives the full variable domain: DGGITQSPKYLFRKEGQNVTLSCEQNLNHDAMYWYRQDPGQGLRLIYYSQIVNDFQKGDIAEGYSVSREKKESFPLTVTSAQKNPTAFYLCASSTFGGRAKGEQFFGPGTRLTVL.

The gene calls are TRBV5-5 and TRBJ2-1, with D perhaps TRBD2 (5 bases). CDR1 is SGHKS and CDR2 is YYEKEE in the germline V gene (reference sequence). The CDR3 sequence is 16 residues long. Trimming removed 0 bases from V and 4 bases from J, with 14 bases in between. CDR3 sequence: CASSLVLVDSYNEQFF. The CDR3 DNA follows: TGTGCCAGCAGCTTGGTACTAGTGGACTCGTACAATGAGCAGTTCTTC.

CDR3 protein: CASSFTELQPQHF. CDR3 nucleotide sequence: TGTGCCAGCAGTTTTACAGAGCTTCAGCCCCAGCATTTT. The chain uses TRBV28 and TRBJ1-5, with no clear D. Germline CDR1 MDHEN, CDR2 SYDVKM. The V end lost 3 bases, the J end lost 6 bases, and 9 bases lay between the germline ends. The CDR3 spans 13 residues.

This clonotype occurred a few times. The V gene is TRBV28, the J gene TRBJ2-5, with TRBD2 identical over 7 bases. The germline gives CDR1 MDHEN, CDR2 SYDVKM. This CDR3 is 14 amino acids long. Trimming removed 3 bases from V and 8 bases from J; junction bases left unmatched: 9. The DNA for the CDR3 is TGTGCCAGCAGTTTTATAGGGACTAAGGAAACCCAGTACTTC. This sequence encodes CASSFIGTKETQYF.

The chain uses TRBV20-1 and TRBJ2-7, with D possibly matching TRBD2 (5 bases). This CDR3 spans 15 amino acids. Germline CDR1 is DFQATT and CDR2 is SNEGSKA (reference sequence). Trimming removed 0 bases at V and 7 bases at J, with 19 bases between. CDR3 nucleotides: TGCAGTGCTAGAGATTGGGCTAGCCCAAACGAAGAGCAGTACTTC. Translation: CSARDWASPNEEQYF.

This clonotype was picked up a small number of times. The V gene is TRBV6-1, the J gene TRBJ1-1, with D possibly TRBD1 on 6 matching bases. Germline lookup yields CDR1 MNHNS and CDR2 SASEGT. This CDR3 has 15 amino acids. Trimming cost V 3 bases and J 5 bases, with 16 bases left between them. For the CDR3, the DNA is TGTGCCAGCAGTGACTCGGGGGCCCAAGGAACTGAAGCTTTCTTT. It encodes CASSDSGAQGTEAFF.